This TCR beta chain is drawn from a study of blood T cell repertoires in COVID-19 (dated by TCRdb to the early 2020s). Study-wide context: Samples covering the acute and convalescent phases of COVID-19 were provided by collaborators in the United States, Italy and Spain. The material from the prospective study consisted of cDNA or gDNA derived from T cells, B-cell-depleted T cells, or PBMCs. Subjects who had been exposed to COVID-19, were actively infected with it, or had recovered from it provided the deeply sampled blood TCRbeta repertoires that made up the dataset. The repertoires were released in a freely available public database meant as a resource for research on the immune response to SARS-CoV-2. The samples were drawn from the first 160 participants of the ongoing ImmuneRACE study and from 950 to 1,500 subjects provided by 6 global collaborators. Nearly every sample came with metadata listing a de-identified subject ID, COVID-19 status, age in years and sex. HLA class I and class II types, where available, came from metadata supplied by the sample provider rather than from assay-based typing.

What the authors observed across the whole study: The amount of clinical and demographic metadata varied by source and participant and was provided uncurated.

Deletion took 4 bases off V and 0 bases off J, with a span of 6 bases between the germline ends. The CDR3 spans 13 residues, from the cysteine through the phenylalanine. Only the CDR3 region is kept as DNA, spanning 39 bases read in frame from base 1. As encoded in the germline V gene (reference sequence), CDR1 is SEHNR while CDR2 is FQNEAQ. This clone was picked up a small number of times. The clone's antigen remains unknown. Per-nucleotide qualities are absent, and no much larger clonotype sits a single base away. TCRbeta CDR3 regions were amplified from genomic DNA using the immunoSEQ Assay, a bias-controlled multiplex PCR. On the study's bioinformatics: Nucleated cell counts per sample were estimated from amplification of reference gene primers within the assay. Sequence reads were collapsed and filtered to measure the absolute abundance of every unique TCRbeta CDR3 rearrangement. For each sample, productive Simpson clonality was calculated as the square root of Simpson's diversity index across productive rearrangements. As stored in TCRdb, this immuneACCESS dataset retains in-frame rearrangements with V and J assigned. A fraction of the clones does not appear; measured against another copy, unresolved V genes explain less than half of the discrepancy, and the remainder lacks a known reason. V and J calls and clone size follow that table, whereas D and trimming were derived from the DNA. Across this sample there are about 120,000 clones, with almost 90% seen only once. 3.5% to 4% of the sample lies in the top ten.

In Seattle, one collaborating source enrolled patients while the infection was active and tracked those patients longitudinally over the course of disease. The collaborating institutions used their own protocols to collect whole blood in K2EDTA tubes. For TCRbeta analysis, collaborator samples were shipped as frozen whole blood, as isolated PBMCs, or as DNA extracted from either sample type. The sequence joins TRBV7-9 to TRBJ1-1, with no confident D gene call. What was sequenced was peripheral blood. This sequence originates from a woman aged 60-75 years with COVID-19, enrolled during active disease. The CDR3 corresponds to CASSSPVNTEAFF. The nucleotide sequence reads TGTGCCAGCAGCTCTCCGGTGAACACTGAAGCTTTCTTT.